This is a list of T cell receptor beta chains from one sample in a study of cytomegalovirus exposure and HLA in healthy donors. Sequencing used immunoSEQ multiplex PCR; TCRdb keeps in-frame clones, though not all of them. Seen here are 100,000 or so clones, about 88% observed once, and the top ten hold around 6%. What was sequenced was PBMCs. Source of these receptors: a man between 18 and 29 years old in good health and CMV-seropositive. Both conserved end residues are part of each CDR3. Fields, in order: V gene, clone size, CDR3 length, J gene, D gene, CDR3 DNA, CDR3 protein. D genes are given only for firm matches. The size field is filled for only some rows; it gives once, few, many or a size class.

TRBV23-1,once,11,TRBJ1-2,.,TGCGCCAGCAGTCAATTGCGTCACTACACCTTC,CASSQLRHYTF
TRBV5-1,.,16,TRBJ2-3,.,TGCGCCAGCAGCCCGGACAGACGAGCTAGCACAGATACGCAGTATTTT,CASSPDRRASTDTQYF
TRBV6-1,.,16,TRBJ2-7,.,TGTGCCAGCAGTGAGGCCGTCCCTGGGGCTCTGTACGAGCAGTACTTC,CASSEAVPGALYEQYF
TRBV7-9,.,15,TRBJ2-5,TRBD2,TGTGCCAGCAGCTTCGGACTAGCGGGGGGTCAGACCCAGTACTTC,CASSFGLAGGQTQYF
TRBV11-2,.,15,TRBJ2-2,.,TGTGCCAGCAGCTTACGAGGCCGGTTCACCGGGGAGCTGTTTTTT,CASSLRGRFTGELFF
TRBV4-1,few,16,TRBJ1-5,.,TGCGCCAGCAGCCAAGTTTTTACAGTTAGCAATCAGCCCCAGCATTTT,CASSQVFTVSNQPQHF
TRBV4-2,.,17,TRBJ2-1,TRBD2,TGTGCCAGCAGCCAAGGGGAGGGAGGGAGGGAATACAATGAGCAGTTCTTC,CASSQGEGGREYNEQFF
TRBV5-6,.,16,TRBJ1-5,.,TGTGCCAGCAGCTTGTGGGGAGGGACCAGCAATCAGCCCCAGCATTTT,CASSLWGGTSNQPQHF
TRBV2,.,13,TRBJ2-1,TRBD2,TGTGCCAGCAGTGCTGCGGGAGACCATGAGCAGTTCTTC,CASSAAGDHEQFF
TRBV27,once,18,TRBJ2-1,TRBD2,TGTGCCAGCAGTTTGTCACTAGCGGGAGGGATGCAGATTGGTGAGCAGTTCTTC,CASSLSLAGGMQIGEQFF
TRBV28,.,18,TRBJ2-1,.,TGTGCCAGCAGTTTATTCGGTCCCAGAGAGGGCTCTCCCGTGGAGCAGTTCTTC,CASSLFGPREGSPVEQFF
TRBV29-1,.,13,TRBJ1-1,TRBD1,TGCAGCGTTGATGAGGGACAGGGGACTGAAGCTTTCTTT,CSVDEGQGTEAFF
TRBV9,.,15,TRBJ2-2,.,TGTGCCAGCAGCGTAGGAGGGAAAAACACCGGGGAGCTGTTTTTT,CASSVGGKNTGELFF
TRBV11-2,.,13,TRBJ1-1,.,TGTGCCAGCAGCTTTGGCACATACACTGAAGCTTTCTTT,CASSFGTYTEAFF
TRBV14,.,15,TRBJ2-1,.,TGTGCCAGCAGCCTAAACAGGGACTCCTACAATGAGCAGTTCTTC,CASSLNRDSYNEQFF